This TCR beta chain was profiled in a study of blood T cell repertoires in COVID-19. Study background: The origin of the acute and convalescent COVID-19 samples was the United States, Italy and Spain. Nucleic acid was either cDNA or gDNA, and it came from T cells, B-cell-depleted T cells, or PBMCs.

In the study's own analysis: Amplification of reference gene primers provided the estimated nucleated cell counts. Data came from immunoSEQ multiplex PCR; TCRdb stores just in-frame clones and leaves some out. The DNA gave D and trimming, while V, J and clone size come from that table. The table includes roughly 66,000 clones, around 81% detected once. The CDR3 is 13 residues long. Germline V CDR1 and CDR2: SGHAT, FQNNGV. V trimming: 5 bases; J trimming: 7 bases; junction bases outside the gene matches: 7. Sequencing used peripheral blood. The clonotype comes from a woman in her sixties with acute or convalescent COVID-19. The chain couples TRBV11-2 to TRBJ1-2, with TRBD1 matching 7 bases. CDR3 amino acids: CASSPQGESGYTF. For the CDR3, the DNA is TGTGCCAGCAGCCCTCAGGGGGAGAGTGGCTACACCTTC.